This TCR beta chain stems from a study of T cells in tumors after PD-1 blockade. TCRdb's table, derived via immunoSEQ multiplex PCR, lists solely in-frame clones and lacks some. Of 45,000 to 60,000 clones in the sample, more than 65% are singletons; the top ten hold 8.7%. Germline V lookup: CDR1 LGHDT, CDR2 YNNKEL (reference sequence). The CDR3 consists of 15 residues. After removal of 6 bases from V and 0 bases from J, the junction contained 7 bases not matched to a gene. The sequences come from PBMCs, collected before anti-PD-1 therapy. This receptor was obtained from a human donor with advanced basal cell or squamous cell carcinoma (not recorded which). The chain is built from TRBV3-1 (or the pseudogene TRBV3-2) and TRBJ2-5; 7 bases align to TRBD1. CDR3 in DNA: TGTGCCAGCAGTCGAGCACAGGGGTACCAAGAGACCCAGTACTTC. Protein product: CASSRAQGYQETQYF.